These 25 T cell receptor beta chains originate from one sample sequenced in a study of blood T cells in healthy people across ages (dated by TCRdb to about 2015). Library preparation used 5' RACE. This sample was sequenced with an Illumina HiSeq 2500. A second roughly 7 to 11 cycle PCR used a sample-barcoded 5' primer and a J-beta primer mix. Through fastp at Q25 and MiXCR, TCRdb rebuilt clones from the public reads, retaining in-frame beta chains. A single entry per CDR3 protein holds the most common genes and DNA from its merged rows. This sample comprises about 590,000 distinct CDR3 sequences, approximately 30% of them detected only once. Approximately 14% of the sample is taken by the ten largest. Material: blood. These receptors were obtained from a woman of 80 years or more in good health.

CDR3: CASKTTSGNTIYF. DNA of the CDR3: TGTGCCAGCAAGACAACCTCTGGAAACACCATATATTTT. V gene TRBV2 combines with J gene TRBJ1-3; D unclear. The CDR3 is 13 residues long. V was clipped by 7 bases and J by 0 bases, with 7 bases between them. Germline-derived CDR1 and CDR2 are SNHLY and FYNNEI. Complete variable domain (other parts from reference TRBV2 and TRBJ1-3): EPEVTQTPSHQVTQMGQEVILRCVPISNHLYFYWYRQILGQKVEFLVSFYNNEISEKSEIFDDQFSVERPDGSNFTLKIRSTKLEDSAMYFCASKTTSGNTIYFGEGSWLTVV.

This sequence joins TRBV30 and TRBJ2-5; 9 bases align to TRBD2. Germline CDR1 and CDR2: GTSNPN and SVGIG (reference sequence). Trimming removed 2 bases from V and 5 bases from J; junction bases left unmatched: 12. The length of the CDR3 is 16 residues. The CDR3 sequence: CAWSLPRGGGRETQYF. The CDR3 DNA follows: TGTGCCTGGAGTCTACCGCGGGGGGGCGGTCGGGAGACCCAGTACTTC. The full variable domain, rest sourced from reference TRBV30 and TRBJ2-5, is SQTIHQWPATLVQPVGSPLSLECTVEGTSNPNLYWYRQAAGRGLQLLFYSVGIGQISSEVPQNLSASRPQDRQFILSSKKLLLSDSGFYLCAWSLPRGGGRETQYFGPGTRLLVL.

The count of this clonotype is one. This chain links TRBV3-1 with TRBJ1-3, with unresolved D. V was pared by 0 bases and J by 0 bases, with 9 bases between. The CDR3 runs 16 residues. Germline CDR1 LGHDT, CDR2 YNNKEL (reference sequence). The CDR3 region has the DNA TGTGCCAGCAGCCAAGACAGTAGTTTCTCTGGAAACACCATATATTTT. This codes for CASSQDSSFSGNTIYF.

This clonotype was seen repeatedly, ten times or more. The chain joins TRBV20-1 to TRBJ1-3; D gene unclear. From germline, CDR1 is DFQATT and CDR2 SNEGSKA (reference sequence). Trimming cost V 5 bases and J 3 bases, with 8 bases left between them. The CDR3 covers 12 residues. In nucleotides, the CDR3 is TGCAGTGCTCCGACCCTTGGAAACACCATATATTTT. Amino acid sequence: CSAPTLGNTIYF.

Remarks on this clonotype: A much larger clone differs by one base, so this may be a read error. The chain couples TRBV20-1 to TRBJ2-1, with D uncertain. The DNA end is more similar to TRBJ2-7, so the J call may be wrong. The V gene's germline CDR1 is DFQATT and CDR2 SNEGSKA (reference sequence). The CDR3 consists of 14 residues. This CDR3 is CSARATPNYNEQYF. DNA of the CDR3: TGCAGTGCTAGAGCGACTCCCAACTACAATGAGCAGTACTTC.

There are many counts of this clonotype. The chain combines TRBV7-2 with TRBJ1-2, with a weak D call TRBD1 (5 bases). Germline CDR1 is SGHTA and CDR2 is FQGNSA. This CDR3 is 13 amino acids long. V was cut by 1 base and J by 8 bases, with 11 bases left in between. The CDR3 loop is CASSLGGRDGYTF. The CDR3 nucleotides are TGTGCCAGCAGCTTAGGGGGCAGGGACGGCTACACCTTC.

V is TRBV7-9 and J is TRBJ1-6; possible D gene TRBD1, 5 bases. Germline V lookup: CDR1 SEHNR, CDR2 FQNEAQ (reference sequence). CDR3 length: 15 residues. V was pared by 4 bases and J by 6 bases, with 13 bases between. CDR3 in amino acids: CASSYQTGRNSPLHF. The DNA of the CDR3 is TGTGCCAGCAGCTACCAAACAGGACGTAATTCACCCCTCCACTTT.

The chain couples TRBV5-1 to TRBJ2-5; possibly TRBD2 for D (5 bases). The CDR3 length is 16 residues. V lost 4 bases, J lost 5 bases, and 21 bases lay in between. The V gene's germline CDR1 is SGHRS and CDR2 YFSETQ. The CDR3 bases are TGCGCCAGCAGCCCGCAAACGCTAGCCCGGAGGGAGACCCAGTACTTC. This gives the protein CASSPQTLARRETQYF.

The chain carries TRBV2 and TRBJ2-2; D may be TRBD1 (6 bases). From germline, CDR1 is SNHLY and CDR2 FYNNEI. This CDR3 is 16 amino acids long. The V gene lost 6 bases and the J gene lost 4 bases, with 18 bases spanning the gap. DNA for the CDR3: TGTGCCAGCAGCGGTAGGGCAGGGGATCTCACCGGGGAGCTGTTTTTT. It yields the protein CASSGRAGDLTGELFF.

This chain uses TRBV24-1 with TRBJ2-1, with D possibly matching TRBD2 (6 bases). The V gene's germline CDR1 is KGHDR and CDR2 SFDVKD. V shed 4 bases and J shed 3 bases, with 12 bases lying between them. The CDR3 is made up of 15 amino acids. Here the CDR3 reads CATSEGGAGYNEQFF. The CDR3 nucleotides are TGTGCCACCAGTGAAGGAGGGGCGGGCTACAATGAGCAGTTCTTC.

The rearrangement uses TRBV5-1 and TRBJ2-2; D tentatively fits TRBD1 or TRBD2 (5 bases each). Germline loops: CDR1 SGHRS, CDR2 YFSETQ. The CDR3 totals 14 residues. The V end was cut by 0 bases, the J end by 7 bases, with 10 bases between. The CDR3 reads CASSLVEGNGELFF. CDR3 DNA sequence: TGCGCCAGCAGCTTGGTTGAGGGGAACGGGGAGCTGTTTTTT. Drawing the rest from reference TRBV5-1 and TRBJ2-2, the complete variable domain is KAGVTQTPRYLIKTRGQQVTLSCSPISGHRSVSWYQQTPGQGLQFLFEYFSETQRNKGNFPGRFSGRQFSNSRSEMNVSTLELGDSALYLCASSLVEGNGELFFGEGSRLTVL.

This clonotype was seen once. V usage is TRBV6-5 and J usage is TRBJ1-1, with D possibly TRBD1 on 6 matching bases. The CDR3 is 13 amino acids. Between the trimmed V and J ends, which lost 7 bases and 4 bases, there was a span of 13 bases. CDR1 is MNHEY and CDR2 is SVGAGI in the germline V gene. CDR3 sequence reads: CASNRGQGTEAFF. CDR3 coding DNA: TGTGCCAGCAATCGGGGGCAGGGCACTGAAGCTTTCTTT.

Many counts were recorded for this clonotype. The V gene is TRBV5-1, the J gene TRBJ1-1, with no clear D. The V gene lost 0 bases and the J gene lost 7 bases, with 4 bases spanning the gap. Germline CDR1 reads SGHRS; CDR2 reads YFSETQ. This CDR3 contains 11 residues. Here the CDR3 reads CASSLDVEAFF. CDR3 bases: TGCGCCAGCAGCTTGGATGTTGAAGCTTTCTTT. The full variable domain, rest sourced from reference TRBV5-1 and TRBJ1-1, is KAGVTQTPRYLIKTRGQQVTLSCSPISGHRSVSWYQQTPGQGLQFLFEYFSETQRNKGNFPGRFSGRQFSNSRSEMNVSTLELGDSALYLCASSLDVEAFFGQGTRLTVV.

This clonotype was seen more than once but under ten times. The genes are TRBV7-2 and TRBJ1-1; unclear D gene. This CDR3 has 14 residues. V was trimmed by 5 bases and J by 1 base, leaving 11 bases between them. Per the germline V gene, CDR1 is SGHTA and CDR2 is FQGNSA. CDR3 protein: CASSKWGENTEAFF. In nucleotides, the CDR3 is TGTGCCAGCAGCAAGTGGGGAGAGAACACTGAAGCTTTCTTT.

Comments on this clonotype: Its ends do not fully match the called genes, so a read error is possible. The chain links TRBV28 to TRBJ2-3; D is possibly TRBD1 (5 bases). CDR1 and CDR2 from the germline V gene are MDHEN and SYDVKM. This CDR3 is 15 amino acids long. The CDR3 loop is CAGSFLGQAGDTQYF. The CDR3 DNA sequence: TGTGCCGGCAGTTTTCTGGGGCAGGCAGGGGATACGCAGTATTTT.

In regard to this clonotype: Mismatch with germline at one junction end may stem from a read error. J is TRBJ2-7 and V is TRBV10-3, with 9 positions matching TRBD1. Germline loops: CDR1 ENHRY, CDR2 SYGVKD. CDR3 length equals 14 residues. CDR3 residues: CAIRESGQGYGQYF. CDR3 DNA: TGTGCCATCAGGGAGTCGGGACAGGGTTACGGGCAGTACTTC.

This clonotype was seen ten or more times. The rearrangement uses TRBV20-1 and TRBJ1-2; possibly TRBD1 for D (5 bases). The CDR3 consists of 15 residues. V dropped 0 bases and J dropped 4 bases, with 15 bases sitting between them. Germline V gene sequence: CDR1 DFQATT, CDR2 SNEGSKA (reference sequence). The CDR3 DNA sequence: TGCAGTGCTAGAGATGGGGGTGTACGGGTCTATGGCTACACCTTC. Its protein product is CSARDGGVRVYGYTF.

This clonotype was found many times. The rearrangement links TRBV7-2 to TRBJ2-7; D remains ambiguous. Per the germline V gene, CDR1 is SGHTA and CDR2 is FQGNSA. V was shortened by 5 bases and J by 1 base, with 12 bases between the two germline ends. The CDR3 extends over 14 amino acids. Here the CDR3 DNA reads TGTGCCAGCAGCCTCATGGACCGGTCCTACGAGCAGTACTTC. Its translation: CASSLMDRSYEQYF.

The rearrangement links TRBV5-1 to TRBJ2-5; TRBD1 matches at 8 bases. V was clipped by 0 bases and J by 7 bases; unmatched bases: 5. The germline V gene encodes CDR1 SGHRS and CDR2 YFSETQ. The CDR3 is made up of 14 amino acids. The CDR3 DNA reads TGCGCCAGCAGCTTGGAACAGGGGGGCGGGACCCAGTACTTC. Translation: CASSLEQGGGTQYF.

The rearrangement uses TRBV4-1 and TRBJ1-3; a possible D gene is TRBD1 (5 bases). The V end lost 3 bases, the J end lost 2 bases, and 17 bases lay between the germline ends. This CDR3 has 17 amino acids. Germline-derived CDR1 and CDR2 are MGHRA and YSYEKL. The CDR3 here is CASSHGSYGGAGNTIYF. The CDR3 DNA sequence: TGCGCCAGCAGCCATGGGTCCTACGGGGGAGCTGGAAACACCATATATTTT.

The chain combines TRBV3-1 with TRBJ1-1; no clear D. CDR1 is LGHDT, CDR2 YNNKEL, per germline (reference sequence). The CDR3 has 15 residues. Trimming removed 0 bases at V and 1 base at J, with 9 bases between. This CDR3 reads CASSQEVTRNTEAFF. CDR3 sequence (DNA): TGTGCCAGCAGCCAAGAGGTGACACGGAACACTGAAGCTTTCTTT.

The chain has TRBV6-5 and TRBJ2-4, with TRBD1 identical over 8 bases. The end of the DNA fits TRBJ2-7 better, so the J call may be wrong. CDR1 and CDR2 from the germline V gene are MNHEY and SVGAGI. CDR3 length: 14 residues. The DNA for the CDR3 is TGTGCCAGCAGTGGACTGACAGGGGTCAACGAGCAGTACTTC. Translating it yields CASSGLTGVNEQYF.

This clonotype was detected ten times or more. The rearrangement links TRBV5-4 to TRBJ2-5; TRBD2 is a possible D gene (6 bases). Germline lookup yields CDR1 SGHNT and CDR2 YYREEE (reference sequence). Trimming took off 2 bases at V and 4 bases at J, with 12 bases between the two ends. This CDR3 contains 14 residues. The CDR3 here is CASSFPPGLETQYF. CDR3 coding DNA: TGTGCCAGCAGCTTTCCCCCGGGACTAGAGACCCAGTACTTC.

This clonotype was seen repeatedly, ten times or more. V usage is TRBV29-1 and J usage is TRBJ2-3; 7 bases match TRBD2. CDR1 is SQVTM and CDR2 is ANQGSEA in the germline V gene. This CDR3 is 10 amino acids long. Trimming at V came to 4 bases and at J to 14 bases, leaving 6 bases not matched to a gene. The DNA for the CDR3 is TGCAGCGTTGTACGGGAGGTAGGGTATTTT. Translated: CSVVREVGYF.

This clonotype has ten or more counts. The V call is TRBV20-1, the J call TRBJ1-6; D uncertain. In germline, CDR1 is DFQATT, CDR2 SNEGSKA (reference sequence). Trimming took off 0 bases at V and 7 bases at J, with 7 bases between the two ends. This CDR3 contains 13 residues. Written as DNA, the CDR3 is TGCAGTGCTAGAGAACAGTTAAATTCACCCCTCCACTTT. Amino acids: CSAREQLNSPLHF.